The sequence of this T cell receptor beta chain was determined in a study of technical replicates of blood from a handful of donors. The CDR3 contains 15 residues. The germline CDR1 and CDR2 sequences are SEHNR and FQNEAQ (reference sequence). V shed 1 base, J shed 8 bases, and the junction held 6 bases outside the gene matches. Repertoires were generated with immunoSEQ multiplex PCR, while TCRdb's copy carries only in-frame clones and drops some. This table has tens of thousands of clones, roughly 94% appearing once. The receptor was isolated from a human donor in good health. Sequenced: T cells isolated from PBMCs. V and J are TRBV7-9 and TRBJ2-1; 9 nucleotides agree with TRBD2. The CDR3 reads CASSLVAGGGDEQFF. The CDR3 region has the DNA TGTGCCAGCAGCTTAGTCGCGGGAGGGGGCGATGAGCAGTTCTTC.